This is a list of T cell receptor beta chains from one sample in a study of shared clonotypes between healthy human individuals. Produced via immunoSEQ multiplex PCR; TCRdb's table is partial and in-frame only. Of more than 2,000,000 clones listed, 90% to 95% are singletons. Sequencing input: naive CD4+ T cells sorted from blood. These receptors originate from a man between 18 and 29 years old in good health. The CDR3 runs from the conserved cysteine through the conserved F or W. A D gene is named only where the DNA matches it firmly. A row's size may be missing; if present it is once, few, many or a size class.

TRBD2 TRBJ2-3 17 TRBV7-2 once CASSYWTSGSGADTQYF TGTGCCAGCAGCTACTGGACTAGCGGGAGTGGCGCAGATACGCAGTATTTT
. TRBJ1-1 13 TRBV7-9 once CASSMTEGIEAFF TGTGCCAGCAGCATGACCGAGGGGATTGAAGCTTTCTTT
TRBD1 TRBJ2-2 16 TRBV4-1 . CASSPLQGANTGELFF TGCGCCAGCAGCCCCCTCCAGGGGGCGAACACCGGGGAGCTGTTTTTT
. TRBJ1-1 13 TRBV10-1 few CASSESMNTEAFF TGCGCCAGCAGTGAGTCGATGAACACTGAAGCTTTCTTT
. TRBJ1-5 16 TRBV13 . CASSPRRVAGSQPQHF TGTGCCAGCAGCCCGAGAAGGGTAGCAGGGTCTCAGCCCCAGCATTTT
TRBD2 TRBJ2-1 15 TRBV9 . CASSVDSGPFYEQFF TGTGCCAGCAGCGTAGATAGCGGGCCGTTTTATGAGCAGTTCTTC
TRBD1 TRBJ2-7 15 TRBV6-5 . CASSYYRQGAYEQYF TGTGCCAGCAGTTACTATAGACAGGGGGCTTACGAGCAGTACTTC
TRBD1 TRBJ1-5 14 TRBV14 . CASSRTGGHQPQHF TGTGCCAGCAGCCGGACAGGGGGCCATCAGCCCCAGCATTTT
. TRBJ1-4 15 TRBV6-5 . CASCKGVRANEKLFF TGTGCCAGCTGCAAAGGGGTTCGGGCTAATGAAAAACTGTTTTTT
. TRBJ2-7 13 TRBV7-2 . CASSFPTTYEQYF TGTGCCAGCAGCTTCCCCACTACCTACGAGCAGTACTTC
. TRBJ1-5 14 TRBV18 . CASSSDLGNQPQHF TGTGCCAGCTCCTCCGATCTAGGCAATCAGCCCCAGCATTTT
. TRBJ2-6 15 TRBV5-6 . CASSLADSGANVLTF TGTGCCAGCAGCTTGGCGGATTCTGGGGCCAACGTCCTGACTTTC
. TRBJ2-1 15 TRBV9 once CASSAGGSSYNEQFF TGTGCCAGCAGTGCCGGGGGAAGCTCCTACAATGAGCAGTTCTTC
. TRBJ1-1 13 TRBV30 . CAWTVGANTEAFF TGTGCCTGGACCGTGGGGGCGAACACTGAAGCTTTCTTT
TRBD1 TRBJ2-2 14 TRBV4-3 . CASSQTGGAGELFF TGCGCCAGCAGCCAAACAGGGGGCGCCGGGGAGCTGTTTTTT
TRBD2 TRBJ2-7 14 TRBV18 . CASSSGGLGYEQYF TGTGCCAGCTCTAGCGGGGGCCTTGGGTACGAGCAGTACTTC
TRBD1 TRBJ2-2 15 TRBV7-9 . CASSLWTGEAGELFF TGTGCCAGCAGCCTTTGGACAGGGGAGGCCGGGGAGCTGTTTTTT
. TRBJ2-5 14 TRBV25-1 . CASSEWGKMETQYF TGTGCCAGCAGTGAATGGGGAAAGATGGAGACCCAGTACTTC
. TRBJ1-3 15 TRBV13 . CASSRSAPSGNTIYF TGTGCCAGCAGCCGATCGGCCCCATCAGGAAACACCATATATTTT
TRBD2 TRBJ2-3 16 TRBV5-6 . CASSSSRLAGTDTQYF TGTGCCAGCAGCTCTTCAAGACTAGCGGGCACAGATACGCAGTATTTT
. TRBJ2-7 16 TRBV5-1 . CASSLGFRDGSYEQYF TGCGCCAGCAGCCTTGGGTTCCGGGACGGTTCCTACGAGCAGTACTTC
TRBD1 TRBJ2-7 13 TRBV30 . CAWSPTGVYEQYF TGTGCCTGGAGCCCGACAGGGGTATACGAGCAGTACTTC
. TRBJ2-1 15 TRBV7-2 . CASSLSGSWRNEQFF TGTGCCAGCAGCTTAAGTGGGAGTTGGCGCAATGAGCAGTTCTTC